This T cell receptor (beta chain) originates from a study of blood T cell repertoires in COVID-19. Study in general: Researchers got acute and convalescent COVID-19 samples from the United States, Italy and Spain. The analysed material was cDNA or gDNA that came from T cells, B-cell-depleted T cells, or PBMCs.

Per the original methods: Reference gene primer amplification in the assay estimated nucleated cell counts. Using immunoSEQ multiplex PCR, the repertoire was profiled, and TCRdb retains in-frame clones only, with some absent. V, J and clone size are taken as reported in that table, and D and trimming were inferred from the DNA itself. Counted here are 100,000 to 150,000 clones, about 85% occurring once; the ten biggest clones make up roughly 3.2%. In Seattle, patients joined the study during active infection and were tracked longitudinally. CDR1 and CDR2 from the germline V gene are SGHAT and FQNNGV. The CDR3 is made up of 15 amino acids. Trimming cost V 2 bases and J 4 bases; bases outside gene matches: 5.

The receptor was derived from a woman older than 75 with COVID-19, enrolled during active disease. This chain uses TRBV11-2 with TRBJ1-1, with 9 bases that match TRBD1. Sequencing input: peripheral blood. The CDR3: CASSLYGTGTTEAFF. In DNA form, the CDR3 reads TGTGCCAGCAGCTTATATGGGACAGGGACCACTGAAGCTTTCTTT. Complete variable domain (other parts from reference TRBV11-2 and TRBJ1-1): EAGVAQSPRYKIIEKRQSVAFWCNPISGHATLYWYQQILGQGPKLLIQFQNNGVVDDSQLPKDRFSAERLKGVDSTLKIQPAKLEDSAVYLCASSLYGTGTTEAFFGQGTRLTVV.